This TCR beta chain emerged from a study of T cell responses to AZD1222 COVID-19 vaccine. The repertoire was sequenced with immunoSEQ multiplex PCR; TCRdb's copy has only in-frame clones and lacks some. In the table there are about 120,000 clones, roughly 87% of which are singletons. In the case of this clone: Its antigen is not known.

The germline CDR1 and CDR2 sequences are LGHDT and YNNKEL (reference sequence). This CDR3 is built from 13 residues. Trimming removed 4 bases from V and 6 bases from J, with 11 bases in between. Study-level findings and limits: Breadth and depth of Spike-specific TCRs rose after two AZD1222 doses.

The TCR comes from an adult in good health. The material sequenced was peripheral blood, taken on day 0 of AZD1222 vaccination. The chain has TRBV3-1 (or the pseudogene TRBV3-2) and TRBJ2-3, with D possibly matching TRBD1 (5 bases). The CDR3 DNA reads TGTGCCAGCAGCCGCAGGGCGGAGGATACGCAGTATTTT. Translating it yields CASSRRAEDTQYF.